One T cell receptor beta chain is described in this entry. The CDR3 extends over 17 amino acids. Trimming took off 3 bases at V and 6 bases at J, with 23 bases between the two ends. The germline V gene encodes CDR1 KGHSH and CDR2 LQKENI. The table came from immunoSEQ multiplex PCR; TCRdb's copy has only in-frame clones and leaves some out. Among around 61,000 clones listed, 81% were seen once. This sample is part of a study of blood T cell repertoires in COVID-19. Study-wide context: Sites across the United States, Italy and Spain contributed samples from acute and convalescent COVID-19.

The rearrangement links TRBV18 to TRBJ2-5; perhaps TRBD2 as D (6 bases). The sequence derives from a man older than 75 with acute or convalescent COVID-19. Sequences were obtained from peripheral blood. CDR3 in DNA: TGTGCCAGCTCACCGAATTCGGTGGGGGGACTGATGAAGACCCAGTACTTC. Protein: CASSPNSVGGLMKTQYF.